This entry lists 4 T cell receptor beta chains sequenced from one sample in a study of T cell responses to AZD1222 COVID-19 vaccine. Generated by immunoSEQ multiplex PCR, the TCRdb table keeps only in-frame clones and is missing some. The table has around 120,000 clones, 75% to 95% seen once. Here the sequenced sample was peripheral blood, taken on day 0 of AZD1222 vaccination. These receptors all come from an adult in good health.

The rearrangement joins TRBV3-1 (or the pseudogene TRBV3-2) to TRBJ2-1, with D perhaps matching TRBD1 or TRBD2 (6 bases each). Trimming left V 8 bases short and J 5 bases short, with 22 bases between. Germline V gene lookup returns CDR1 LGHDT and CDR2 YNNKEL (reference sequence). The CDR3 contains 16 residues. CDR3 residues: CASALGGGTAHNEQFF. The CDR3 bases are TGTGCCAGCGCCCTAGGAGGGGGGACCGCCCACAATGAGCAGTTCTTC.

The V gene is TRBV10-3, the J gene TRBJ2-1, with 9 positions matching TRBD2. The CDR3 consists of 20 residues. V lost 0 bases to trimming and J lost 0 bases; unmatched junction nucleotides: 12. Per the germline V gene, CDR1 is ENHRY and CDR2 is SYGVKD. The CDR3 sequence: CAISESMRLAGPSSYNEQFF. The CDR3 coding sequence is TGTGCCATCAGTGAGTCGATGCGTCTAGCGGGACCTAGCTCCTACAATGAGCAGTTCTTC.

J is TRBJ2-1 and V is TRBV11-3, with 8 bases matching TRBD2. The CDR3 covers 15 residues. Per germline, CDR1 SGHNT and CDR2 YENEEA. V was pared by 5 bases and J by 6 bases, with 9 bases of the junction left unmatched. The CDR3 protein is CASSLSGEGRNEQFF. The CDR3 DNA reads TGTGCCAGCAGCCTTAGCGGGGAGGGCCGCAATGAGCAGTTCTTC.

This clone has only one observation. The chain employs TRBV24-1 and TRBJ2-7, with D uncertain. V dropped 4 bases and J dropped 0 bases, with 9 bases sitting between them. The germline CDR1 and CDR2 sequences are KGHDR and SFDVKD. There are 14 residues in the CDR3. The CDR3 DNA follows: TGTGCCACCAGTGACTCGACGGACTCCTACGAGCAGTACTTC. This encodes CATSDSTDSYEQYF.